These 25 T cell receptor beta chains were sequenced from one sample in a study of OX40 agonist ivuxolimab in advanced cancers. Library preparation employed the immunoSEQ multiplex PCR assay. This immuneACCESS table, as held by TCRdb, lists in-frame sequences with V and J called but not all clones. Of the missing ones, under half trace to an unresolved V gene in checked studies; the others have no known cause. This sample has around 60,000 clones in its table, and 79% of those were observed once. Of the sample, about a tenth falls within the top ten clones. The sequences come from CD4+ or CD8+ T cells sorted from blood, collected in a trial of the OX40 agonist ivuxolimab. Receptors originate from an adult with an advanced solid tumor such as melanoma, head and neck, liver or kidney cancer.

The chain links TRBV5-5 to TRBJ1-1, with D maybe TRBD1 (6 bases). The germline V gene has CDR1 SGHKS and CDR2 YYEKEE (reference sequence). Trimming cost V 6 bases and J 1 base, with 10 bases left between them. This CDR3 region has 13 residues. CDR3 sequence: CASIRQENTEAFF. The CDR3, as DNA: TGTGCCAGCATCCGACAGGAGAACACTGAAGCTTTCTTT. Full variable domain (outside the CDR3, taken from reference TRBV5-5 and TRBJ1-1): DAGVTQSPTHLIKTRGQQVTLRCSPISGHKSVSWYQQVLGQGPQFIFQYYEKEERGRGNFPDRFSARQFPNYSSELNVNALLLGDSALYLCASIRQENTEAFFGQGTRLTVV.

The chain uses TRBV29-1 and TRBJ2-1; 7 nucleotides line up with TRBD2. The trim removed 6 bases at V and 11 bases at J, leaving 7 bases unmatched. CDR3 size: 11 residues. Per germline, CDR1 SQVTM and CDR2 ANQGSEA. The CDR3 region has the DNA TGCAGCGTCCGACCCAGCGGGAAGCAGTTCTTC. Its translation: CSVRPSGKQFF.

The chain carries TRBV6-1 and TRBJ1-2; no reliable D call. V was shortened by 8 bases and J by 1 base, with 11 bases between the two germline ends. The CDR3 is made up of 13 amino acids. CDR1 MNHNS and CDR2 SASEGT come from the germline V gene. The CDR3 nucleotides read TGTGCCAGCCGCGCGAACGTTAACTATGGCTACACCTTC. It codes for CASRANVNYGYTF.

Comment on this clone: Other DNA sequences from this sample encode an identical CDR3 as well. The chain couples TRBV7-2 to TRBJ1-5; a possible D gene is TRBD1 (6 bases). This CDR3 has 15 residues. CDR1 SGHTA and CDR2 FQGNSA come from the germline V gene. Trimming took off 5 bases at V and 2 bases at J, with 13 bases between the two ends. Here the CDR3 reads CASSRNRQGNQPQHF. In DNA, the CDR3 is TGTGCCAGCAGCCGAAACAGACAGGGCAATCAGCCCCAGCATTTT.

J is TRBJ2-1 and V is TRBV7-2, with TRBD2 matching over 9 bases. Trimming removed 2 bases from V and 8 bases from J; junction bases left unmatched: 7. The germline gives CDR1 SGHTA, CDR2 FQGNSA. This CDR3 is 15 amino acids long. CDR3 sequence: CASSLLGGGADEQFF. The CDR3 DNA reads TGTGCCAGCAGCTTACTCGGCGGGGGGGCCGATGAGCAGTTCTTC.

J is TRBJ1-1 and V is TRBV4-3; 7 nucleotides agree with TRBD1. Trimming cost V 2 bases and J 2 bases; bases outside gene matches: 5. This CDR3 spans 15 amino acids. In germline, CDR1 is LGHNA, CDR2 YSLEER. This CDR3 reads CASSQRDRFNTEAFF. The CDR3, as DNA: TGCGCCAGCAGCCAACGGGACAGATTTAACACTGAAGCTTTCTTT.

The chain recombines TRBV30 with TRBJ2-7; unclear D gene. Trimming cost V 0 bases and J 3 bases, with 15 bases left between them. Germline CDR1 is GTSNPN and CDR2 is SVGIG (reference sequence). This CDR3 is built from 15 residues. The CDR3 loop reads CAWSVGGSPYYEQYF. CDR3 coding DNA: TGTGCCTGGAGTGTAGGTGGGTCCCCCTACTACGAGCAGTACTTC. Complete variable domain (other parts from reference TRBV30 and TRBJ2-7): SQTIHQWPATLVQPVGSPLSLECTVEGTSNPNLYWYRQAAGRGLQLLFYSVGIGQISSEVPQNLSASRPQDRQFILSSKKLLLSDSGFYLCAWSVGGSPYYEQYFGPGTRLTVT.

This clone is medium-sized (0.01 to 0.1%). The chain combines TRBV2 with TRBJ2-7; D remains ambiguous. V was pared by 6 bases and J by 4 bases, with 10 bases between. The CDR3 runs to 12 residues. CDR1 SNHLY and CDR2 FYNNEI come from the germline V gene. The CDR3 protein is CASSANPYEQYF. CDR3 in DNA: TGTGCCAGCAGCGCAAACCCGTACGAGCAGTACTTC.

For this clone: The junction differs from germline at one of its ends, possibly a read error. The rearrangement links TRBV7-7 to TRBJ1-1; D is unclear. The CDR3 runs to 13 residues. The germline V gene has CDR1 SSHAT and CDR2 FNYEAQ (reference sequence). CDR3 nucleotide sequence: TGTGCTAGCAGCCCCTCTCTGAACACTGAAGCTTTCTTT. Its translation is CASSPSLNTEAFF. Drawing the rest from reference TRBV7-7 and TRBJ1-1, the complete variable domain is GAGVSQSPRYKVTKRGQDVTLRCDPISSHATLYWYQQALGQGPEFLTYFNYEAQPDKSGLPSDRFSAERPEGSISTLTIQRTEQRDSAMYRCASSPSLNTEAFFGQGTRLTVV.

The rearrangement uses TRBV29-1 and TRBJ2-1; weak D call: TRBD2 (6 bases). V was trimmed by 8 bases and J by 7 bases, leaving 18 bases between them. The CDR3 length is 13 residues. Germline V lookup: CDR1 SQVTM, CDR2 ANQGSEA. The CDR3 protein is CSTEGGLENEQFF. CDR3 DNA: TGCAGCACGGAAGGAGGGCTGGAAAATGAGCAGTTCTTC.

V gene TRBV10-3 combines with J gene TRBJ2-3, with 9 bases matching TRBD2. Trimming at V came to 0 bases and at J to 8 bases, leaving 3 bases not matched to a gene. The CDR3 covers 14 residues. Germline V gives CDR1 ENHRY, CDR2 SYGVKD. CDR3 residues: CAISESGSGGTQYF. The CDR3 coding sequence is TGTGCCATCAGTGAGTCGGGTAGCGGGGGTACGCAGTATTTT.

The gene calls are TRBV7-9 and TRBJ1-1, with 7 bases matching TRBD1. V was pared by 5 bases and J by 10 bases, with 7 bases of the junction left unmatched. Germline assignment: CDR1 SEHNR and CDR2 FQNEAQ (reference sequence). CDR3 length equals 12 residues. Here the CDR3 DNA reads TGTGCCAGCAGCGAAGGGACAGTCAGAGCTTTCTTT. Translation: CASSEGTVRAFF.

As concerns this clone: Within the sample, other DNA sequences also encode this same CDR3. This sequence joins TRBV6-1 and TRBJ2-7; 7 nucleotides align to TRBD1. From germline, CDR1 is MNHNS and CDR2 SASEGT. V lost 4 bases and J lost 2; bases outside the gene matches: 5. The CDR3 has 14 amino acids. The CDR3 coding sequence is TGTGCCAGCAGTGCCCGGGACAGTGCCTACGAGCAGTACTTC. Protein product: CASSARDSAYEQYF.

This chain joins TRBV30 and TRBJ2-6; either TRBD1 or TRBD2 may supply D (5 bases each). The V gene's germline CDR1 is GTSNPN and CDR2 SVGIG (reference sequence). V was clipped by 5 bases and J by 0 bases, with 14 bases between them. This CDR3 has 16 amino acids. Here the CDR3 DNA reads TGTGCCTGGGATTCCGGGGCCCACTCTGGGGCCAACGTCCTGACTTTC. This translates into CAWDSGAHSGANVLTF.

The genes are TRBV23-1 and TRBJ2-7, with TRBD2 matching over 10 bases. TRBV23-1 is annotated as an ORF whose role is uncertain. Trimming cost V 3 bases and J 3 bases; bases outside gene matches: 17. The CDR3 contains 19 residues. CDR3 in DNA: TGCGCCAGCAGTCATGAGAGGGGGCTAGCGGGAGTGATCGGCTACGAGCAGTACTTC. Translation: CASSHERGLAGVIGYEQYF.

This sequence joins TRBV29-1 and TRBJ2-7; TRBD2 matches at 9 bases. Losses at the gene ends were 5 bases for V and 6 bases for J; bases not matched to a gene: 5. This CDR3 comprises 12 residues. Germline CDR1 and CDR2: SQVTM and ANQGSEA. The DNA of the CDR3 is TGCAGCGTTCGCGGGGGGGGCGCCGAGCAGTACTTC. It translates to CSVRGGGAEQYF.

The rearrangement links TRBV6-5 to TRBJ1-1; unclear D gene. V shed 4 bases and J shed 0 bases, with 3 bases lying between them. Germline values: CDR1 MNHEY, CDR2 SVGAGI. This CDR3 comprises 12 residues. The CDR3 bases are TGTGCCAGCAGTTTAATGAACACTGAAGCTTTCTTT. Amino acid sequence: CASSLMNTEAFF.

The CDR3 protein is CASSLGAGRGPYNEQFF. CDR3 in DNA: TGTGCCAGCAGCCTGGGGGCTGGGCGGGGTCCCTACAATGAGCAGTTCTTC. This chain connects TRBV7-6 to TRBJ2-1, with D perhaps being TRBD1 or TRBD2 (6 bases each). CDR3 length: 17 residues. V was clipped by 5 bases and J by 2 bases, with 19 bases between them. Germline values: CDR1 SGHVS, CDR2 FNYEAQ.

This clone was observed many times. J is TRBJ2-7 and V is TRBV4-1; 7 bases map to TRBD1. The CDR3 length is 14 residues. J lost 3 bases, V lost 0 bases, and 2 bases had no gene match. Germline CDR1 and CDR2: MGHRA and YSYEKL. CDR3 DNA sequence: TGCGCCAGCAGCCAAGATGGGACAGACTACGAGCAGTACTTC. It specifies CASSQDGTDYEQYF.

The chain combines TRBV19 with TRBJ1-3; no firm D call. The CDR3 is 15 amino acids. V lost 10 bases, J lost 0 bases, and 16 bases lay in between. In germline, CDR1 is LNHDA, CDR2 SQIVND (reference sequence). CDR3 coding DNA: TGTGCCACCTCACCACCCCGGGACTCTGGAAACACCATATATTTT. Translating gives CATSPPRDSGNTIYF.

The rearrangement joins TRBV12-5 to TRBJ2-5, with 8 bases that match TRBD1. Trimming cost V 7 bases and J 1 base; bases outside gene matches: 8. This CDR3 has 15 amino acids. CDR1 and CDR2 from the germline V gene are LGHNT and FRNRAP. DNA of the CDR3: TGTGCTAGTGCCAGAACCACAGGGGGCCAAGAGACCCAGTACTTC. Translation gives CASARTTGGQETQYF.

CDR3 sequence: CASGVGGYSYEQYF. For the CDR3, the DNA is TGTGCCAGCGGCGTGGGAGGATACTCCTACGAGCAGTACTTC. The chain links TRBV14 to TRBJ2-7; weak D call: TRBD2 (6 bases). Trimming pared 8 bases from V and 0 bases from J, leaving 14 bases between. The germline V gene has CDR1 SGHDN and CDR2 FVKESK. This CDR3 has 14 residues.

This chain connects TRBV2 to TRBJ2-4; possible D gene TRBD1, 6 bases. Germline V gives CDR1 SNHLY, CDR2 FYNNEI. CDR3 size: 16 residues. V lost 4 bases and J lost 2, with 15 bases in between. CDR3 amino acids: CASSADRSPSKNIQYF. The CDR3 region has the DNA TGTGCCAGCAGTGCCGACAGGTCCCCTTCCAAAAACATTCAGTACTTC.

The genes are TRBV4-3 and TRBJ2-4; no firm D call. V was cut by 0 bases and J by 1 base, with 16 bases left in between. Germline assignment: CDR1 LGHNA and CDR2 YSLEER. The CDR3 contains 18 residues. The CDR3 loop reads CASSQDLGQPTAKNIQYF. In nucleotides, the CDR3 is TGCGCCAGCAGCCAAGATTTAGGCCAACCGACGGCCAAAAACATTCAGTACTTC.

The chain has TRBV28 and TRBJ2-2; 9 bases match TRBD1. V dropped 4 bases and J dropped 3; count of bases not matched to a gene: 12. Germline assignment: CDR1 MDHEN and CDR2 SYDVKM. The CDR3 contains 18 residues. The DNA of the CDR3 is TGTGCCAGCAGTTCTTCCGGGACAGGGAGGCCGGACACCGGGGAGCTGTTTTTT. Translation gives CASSSSGTGRPDTGELFF.